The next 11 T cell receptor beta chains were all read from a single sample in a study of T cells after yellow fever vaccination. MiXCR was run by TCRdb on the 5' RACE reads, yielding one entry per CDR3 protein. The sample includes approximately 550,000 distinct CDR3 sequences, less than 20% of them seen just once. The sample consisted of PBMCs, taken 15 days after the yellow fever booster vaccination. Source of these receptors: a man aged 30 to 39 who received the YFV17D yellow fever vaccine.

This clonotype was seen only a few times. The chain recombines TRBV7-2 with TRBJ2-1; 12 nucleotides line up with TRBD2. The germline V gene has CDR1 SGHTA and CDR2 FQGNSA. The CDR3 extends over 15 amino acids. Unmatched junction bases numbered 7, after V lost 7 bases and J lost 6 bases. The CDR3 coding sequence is TGTGCCAGCATCGGCCGACTAGCGGGAGTCAATGAGCAGTTCTTC. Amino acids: CASIGRLAGVNEQFF.

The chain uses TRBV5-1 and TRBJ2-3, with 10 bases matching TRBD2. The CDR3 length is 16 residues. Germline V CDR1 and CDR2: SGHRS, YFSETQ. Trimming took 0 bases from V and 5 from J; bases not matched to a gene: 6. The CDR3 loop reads CASSLAGLAGVDTQYF. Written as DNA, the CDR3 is TGCGCCAGCAGCTTGGCCGGGCTAGCGGGAGTAGATACGCAGTATTTT.

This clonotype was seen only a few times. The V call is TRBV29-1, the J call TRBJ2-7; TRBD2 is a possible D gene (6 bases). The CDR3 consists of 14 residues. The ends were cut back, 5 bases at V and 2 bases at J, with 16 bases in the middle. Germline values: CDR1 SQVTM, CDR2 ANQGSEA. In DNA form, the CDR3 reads TGCAGCGTTCAGGTTCGGAGGGAGCCCTACGAGCAGTACTTC. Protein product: CSVQVRREPYEQYF.

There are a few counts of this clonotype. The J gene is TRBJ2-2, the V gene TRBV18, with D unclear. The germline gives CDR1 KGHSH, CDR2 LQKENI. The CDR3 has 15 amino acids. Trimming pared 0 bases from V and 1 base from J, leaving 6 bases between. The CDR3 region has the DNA TGTGCCAGCTCACCACCGTGGGGGAACACCGGGGAGCTGTTTTTT. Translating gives CASSPPWGNTGELFF.

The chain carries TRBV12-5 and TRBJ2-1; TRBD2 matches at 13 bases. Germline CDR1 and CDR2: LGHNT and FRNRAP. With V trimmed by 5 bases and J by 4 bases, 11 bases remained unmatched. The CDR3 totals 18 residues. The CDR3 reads CASGGTSGTLTNYNEQFF. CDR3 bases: TGTGCTAGTGGTGGGACTAGCGGGACCCTTACGAATTACAATGAGCAGTTCTTC.

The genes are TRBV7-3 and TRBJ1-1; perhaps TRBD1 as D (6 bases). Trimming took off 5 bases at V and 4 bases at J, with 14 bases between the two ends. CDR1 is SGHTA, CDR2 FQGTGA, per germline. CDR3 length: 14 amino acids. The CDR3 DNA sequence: TGTGCCAGCAGCCGCCAAGGGGGTGGCACTGAAGCTTTCTTT. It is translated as CASSRQGGGTEAFF.

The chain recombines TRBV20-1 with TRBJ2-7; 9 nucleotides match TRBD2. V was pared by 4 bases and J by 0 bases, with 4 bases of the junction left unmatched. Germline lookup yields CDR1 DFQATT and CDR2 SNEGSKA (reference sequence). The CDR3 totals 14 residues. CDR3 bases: TGCAGTGCTATCGGAGCGGGAGGCTCCTACGAGCAGTACTTC. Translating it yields CSAIGAGGSYEQYF.

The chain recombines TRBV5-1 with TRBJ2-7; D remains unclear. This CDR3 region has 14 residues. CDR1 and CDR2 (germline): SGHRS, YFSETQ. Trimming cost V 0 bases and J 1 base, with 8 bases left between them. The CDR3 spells CASSLEVESYEQYF. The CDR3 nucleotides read TGCGCCAGCAGCTTGGAGGTGGAGTCCTACGAGCAGTACTTC.

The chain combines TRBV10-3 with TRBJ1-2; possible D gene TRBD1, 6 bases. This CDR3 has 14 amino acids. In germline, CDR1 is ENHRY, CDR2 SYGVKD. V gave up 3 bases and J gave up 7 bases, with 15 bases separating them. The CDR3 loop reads CAISDSGESVGYTF. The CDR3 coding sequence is TGTGCCATCAGTGATTCAGGGGAGAGTGTTGGCTACACCTTC.

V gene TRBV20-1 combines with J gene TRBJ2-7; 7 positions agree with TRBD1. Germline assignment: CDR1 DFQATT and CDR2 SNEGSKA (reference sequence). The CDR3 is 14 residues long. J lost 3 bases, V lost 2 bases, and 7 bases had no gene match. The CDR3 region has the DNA TGCAGTGCTAGACCGACCGACAGGGACTACGAGCAGTACTTC. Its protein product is CSARPTDRDYEQYF.

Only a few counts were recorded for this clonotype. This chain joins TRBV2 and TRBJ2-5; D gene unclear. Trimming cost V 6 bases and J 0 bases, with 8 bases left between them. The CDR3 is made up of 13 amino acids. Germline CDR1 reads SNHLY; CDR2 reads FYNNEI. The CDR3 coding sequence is TGTGCCAGCAGCTTCGACAACCAAGAGACCCAGTACTTC. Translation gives CASSFDNQETQYF.